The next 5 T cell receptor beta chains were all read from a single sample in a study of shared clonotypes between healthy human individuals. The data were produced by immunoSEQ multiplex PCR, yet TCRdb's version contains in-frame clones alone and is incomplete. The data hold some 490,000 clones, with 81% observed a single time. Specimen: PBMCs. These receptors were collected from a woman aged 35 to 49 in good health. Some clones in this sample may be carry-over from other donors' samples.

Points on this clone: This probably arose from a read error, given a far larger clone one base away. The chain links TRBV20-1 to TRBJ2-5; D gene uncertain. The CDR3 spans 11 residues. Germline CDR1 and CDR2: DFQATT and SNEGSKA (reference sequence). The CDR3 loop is CGAISMETQYF. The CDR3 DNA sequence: TGCGGTGCTATTAGTATGGAGACCCAGTACTTC.

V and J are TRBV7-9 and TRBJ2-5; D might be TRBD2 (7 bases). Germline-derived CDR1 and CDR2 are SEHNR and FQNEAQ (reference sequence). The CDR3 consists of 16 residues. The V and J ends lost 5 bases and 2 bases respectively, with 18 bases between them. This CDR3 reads CASSPWGGGGQETQYF. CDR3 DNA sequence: TGTGCCAGCAGCCCCTGGGGGGGCGGTGGTCAAGAGACCCAGTACTTC.

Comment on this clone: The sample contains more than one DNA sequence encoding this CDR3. The CDR3 bases are TGTGCCAGCAGGGGGGACAGGGGGCACAATGAGCAGTTCTTC. Its protein is CASRGDRGHNEQFF. The rearrangement links TRBV2 to TRBJ2-1, with 12 bases fitting TRBD1. Germline trimming cut 6 bases from V and 5 bases from J; bases unmatched to any gene: 2. The CDR3 loop spans 14 amino acids. In germline, CDR1 is SNHLY, CDR2 FYNNEI.

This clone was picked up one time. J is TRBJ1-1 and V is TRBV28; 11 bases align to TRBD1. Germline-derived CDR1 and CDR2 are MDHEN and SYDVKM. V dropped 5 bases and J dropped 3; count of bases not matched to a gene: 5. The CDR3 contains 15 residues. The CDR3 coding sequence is TGTGCCAGCAGTCCGGGGGGACAGGGGGACACTGAAGCTTTCTTT. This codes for CASSPGGQGDTEAFF. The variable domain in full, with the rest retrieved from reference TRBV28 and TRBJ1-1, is DVKVTQSSRYLVKRTGEKVFLECVQDMDHENMFWYRQDPGLGLRLIYFSYDVKMKEKGDIPEGYSVSREKKERFSLILESASTNQTSMYLCASSPGGQGDTEAFFGQGTRLTVV.

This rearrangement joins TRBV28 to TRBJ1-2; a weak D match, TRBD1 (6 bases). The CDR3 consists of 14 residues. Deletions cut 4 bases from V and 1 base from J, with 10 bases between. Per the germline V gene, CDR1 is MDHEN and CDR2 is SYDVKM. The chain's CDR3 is CASSSGQINYGYTF. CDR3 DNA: TGTGCCAGCAGTTCCGGACAGATTAACTATGGCTACACCTTC.